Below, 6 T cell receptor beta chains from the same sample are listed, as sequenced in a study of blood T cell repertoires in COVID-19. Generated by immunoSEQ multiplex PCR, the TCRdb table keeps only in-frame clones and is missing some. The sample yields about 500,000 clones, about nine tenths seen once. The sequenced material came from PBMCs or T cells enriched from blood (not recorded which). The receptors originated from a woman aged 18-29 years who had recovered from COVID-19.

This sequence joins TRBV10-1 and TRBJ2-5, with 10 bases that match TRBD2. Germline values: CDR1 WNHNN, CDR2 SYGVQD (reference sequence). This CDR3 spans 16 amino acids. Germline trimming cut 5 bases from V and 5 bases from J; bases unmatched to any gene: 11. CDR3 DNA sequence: TGCGCCAGCAGTCCAGGACTAGCGGCCCGGGGGGAGACCCAGTACTTC. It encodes CASSPGLAARGETQYF.

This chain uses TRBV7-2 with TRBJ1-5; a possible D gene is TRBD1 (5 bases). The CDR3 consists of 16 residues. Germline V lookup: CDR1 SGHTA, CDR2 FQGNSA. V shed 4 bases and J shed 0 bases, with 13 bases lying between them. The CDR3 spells CASSSGGVVSNQPQHF. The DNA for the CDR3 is TGTGCCAGCAGCTCCGGGGGGGTGGTTAGCAATCAGCCCCAGCATTTT.

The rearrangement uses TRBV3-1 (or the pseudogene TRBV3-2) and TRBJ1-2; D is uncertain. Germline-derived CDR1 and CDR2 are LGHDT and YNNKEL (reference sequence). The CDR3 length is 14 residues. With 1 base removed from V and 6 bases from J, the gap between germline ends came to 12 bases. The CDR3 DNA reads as TGTGCCAGCAGCCAAGGAACAGATCCAAATGGCTACACCTTC. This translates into CASSQGTDPNGYTF.

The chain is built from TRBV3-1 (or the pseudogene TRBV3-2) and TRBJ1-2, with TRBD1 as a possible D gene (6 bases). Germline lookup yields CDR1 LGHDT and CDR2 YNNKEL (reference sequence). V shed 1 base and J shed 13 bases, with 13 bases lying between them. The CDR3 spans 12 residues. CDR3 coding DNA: TGTGCCAGCAGCCAAGTCGGGGGGCTGGGCACCTTC. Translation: CASSQVGGLGTF.

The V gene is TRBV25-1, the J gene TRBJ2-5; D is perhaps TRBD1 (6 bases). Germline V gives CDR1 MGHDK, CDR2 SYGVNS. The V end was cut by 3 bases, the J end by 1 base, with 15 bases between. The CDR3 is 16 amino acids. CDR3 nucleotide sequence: TGTGCCAGCAGTGATTCTACCCGGGACACCCAAGAGACCCAGTACTTC. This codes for CASSDSTRDTQETQYF. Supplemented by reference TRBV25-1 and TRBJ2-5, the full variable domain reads EADIYQTPRYLVIGTGKKITLECSQTMGHDKMYWYQQDPGMELHLIHYSYGVNSTEKGDLSSESTVSRIRTEHFPLTLESARPSHTSQYLCASSDSTRDTQETQYFGPGTRLLVL.

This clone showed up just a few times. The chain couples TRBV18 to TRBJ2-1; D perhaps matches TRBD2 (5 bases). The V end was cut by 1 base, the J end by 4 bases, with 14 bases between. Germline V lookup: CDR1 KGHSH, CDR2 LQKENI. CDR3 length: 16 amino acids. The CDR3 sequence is CASSPRGQAMYNEQFF. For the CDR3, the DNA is TGTGCCAGCTCACCACGAGGGCAGGCGATGTACAATGAGCAGTTCTTC.